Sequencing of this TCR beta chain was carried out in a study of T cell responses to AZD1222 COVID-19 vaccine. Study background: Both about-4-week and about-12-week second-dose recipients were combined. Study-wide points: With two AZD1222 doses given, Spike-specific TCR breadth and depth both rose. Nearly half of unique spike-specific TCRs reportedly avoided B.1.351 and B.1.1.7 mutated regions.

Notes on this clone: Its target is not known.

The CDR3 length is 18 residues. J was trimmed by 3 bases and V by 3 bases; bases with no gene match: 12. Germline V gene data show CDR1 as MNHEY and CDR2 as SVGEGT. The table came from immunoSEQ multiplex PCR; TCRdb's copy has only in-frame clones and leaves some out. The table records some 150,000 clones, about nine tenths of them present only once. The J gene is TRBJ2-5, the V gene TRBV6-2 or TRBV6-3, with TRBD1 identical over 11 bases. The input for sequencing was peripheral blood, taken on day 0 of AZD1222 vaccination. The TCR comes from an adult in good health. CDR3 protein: CASSYPLGGQGAKETQYF. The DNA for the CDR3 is TGTGCCAGCAGTTATCCCCTCGGCGGACAGGGGGCGAAAGAGACCCAGTACTTC.